Described below is a single TCR beta chain sequence and its context. Its antigen is unknown. The entry originates in a study of siplizumab effects on memory and regulatory T cells. Researchers cocultured the mixed lymphocyte reaction cells at 37°C for 6 days. This CDR3 has 13 residues. V lost 1 base and J lost 6, with 10 bases in between. The germline gives CDR1 MNHEY, CDR2 SVGAGI. Here immunoSEQ multiplex PCR was the method, and the copy in TCRdb shows in-frame clones only, minus some. The data hold about 13,000 clones, with 40% observed a single time. The specimen sequenced was CFSE-low (dividing) CD8+ T cells sorted from an allogeneic mixed lymphocyte reaction. This sequence joins TRBV6-5 and TRBJ2-7; D is undetermined. The TCR sequence derives from a human donor in good health; the cells came from an allogeneic mixed lymphocyte reaction. This CDR3 reads CASSYWDYSEQYF. The CDR3 DNA sequence: TGTGCCAGCAGTTACTGGGATTATTCCGAGCAGTACTTC.